These 29 T cell receptor beta chains were all obtained from the same sample, sequenced in a study of shared clonotypes between healthy human individuals (dated by TCRdb to the early 2020s). The library was generated by the immunoSEQ multiplex PCR assay. Here the immuneACCESS table is served through TCRdb, limited to in-frame sequences with V and J called. Missing clones are a known gap in these copies; in checked studies unresolved V genes cover under half, and the rest lacks a known reason. Here the sample has over 2 million clones; 85% to 95% occur a single time. The ten largest clones add up to 0.37% of the sample. The specimen sequenced was naive CD4+ T cells from PBMCs. The label giving this sample's cell subset or site can be read as: CD45RA+ positively selected. The receptors were sampled from a man aged 18 to 29 in good health. Some clones in this sample may be carry-over from other donors' samples.

This chain joins TRBV29-1 and TRBJ1-4; TRBD1 might be the D (5 bases). With 7 bases removed from V and 8 bases from J, the gap between germline ends came to 14 bases. Germline-derived CDR1 and CDR2 are SQVTM and ANQGSEA. The length of the CDR3 is 12 residues. The chain's CDR3 is CSAGPRGEKLFF. The CDR3 nucleotides read TGCAGCGCGGGACCCCGGGGAGAAAAACTGTTTTTT.

Concerning this clone: Other DNA sequences within the sample encode an identical CDR3. This chain uses TRBV11-2 with TRBJ1-2; D ambiguous. CDR3 length: 13 residues. The V gene lost 1 base and the J gene lost 4 bases, with 7 bases spanning the gap. CDR1 is SGHAT and CDR2 is FQNNGV in the germline V gene. The CDR3 DNA is TGTGCCAGCAGCTTAGGGGGTAGCTATGGCTACACCTTC. This gives the protein CASSLGGSYGYTF. Variable domain in full (rest from reference TRBV11-2 and TRBJ1-2): EAGVAQSPRYKIIEKRQSVAFWCNPISGHATLYWYQQILGQGPKLLIQFQNNGVVDDSQLPKDRFSAERLKGVDSTLKIQPAKLEDSAVYLCASSLGGSYGYTFGSGTRLTVV.

The chain recombines TRBV28 with TRBJ1-3; the D is unclear. The V and J ends lost 6 bases and 4 bases respectively, with 13 bases between them. Germline V CDR1 and CDR2: MDHEN, SYDVKM. The CDR3 covers 14 residues. The CDR3 DNA reads as TGTGCCAGCAGGACGGGGATCTCCGGAAACACCATATATTTT. This codes for CASRTGISGNTIYF.

V and J are TRBV7-8 and TRBJ2-2; D ambiguous. Trimming took off 5 bases at V and 6 bases at J, with 7 bases between the two ends. Germline V CDR1 and CDR2: SGHVS, FQNEAQ. The CDR3 contains 12 residues. CDR3 bases: TGTGCCAGCAGCCGTTCGGCCGGGGAGCTGTTTTTT. The encoded protein is CASSRSAGELFF.

The rearrangement joins TRBV7-3 to TRBJ2-7; 11 bases are a match to TRBD2. There are 17 residues in the CDR3. Germline V CDR1 and CDR2: SGHTA, FQGTGA. V lost 4 bases, J lost 5 bases, and 13 bases stayed unmatched. DNA of the CDR3: TGTGCCAGCAGCTCCCGACTAGCGGGATGGCTAGCGGACGAGCAGTACTTC. Translating gives CASSSRLAGWLADEQYF.

Concerning this clone: The sample has other DNA sequences that encode this CDR3 too. The chain carries TRBV6-5 and TRBJ2-7, with D unclear. V lost 2 bases, J lost 3 bases, and 8 bases lay in between. CDR3 length: 13 amino acids. Germline V gives CDR1 MNHEY, CDR2 SVGAGI. The CDR3 reads CASSYGLYYEQYF. The CDR3 nucleotides are TGTGCCAGCAGTTACGGGCTATACTACGAGCAGTACTTC.

This chain links TRBV7-9 with TRBJ2-3; 15 positions match TRBD2. The CDR3 covers 16 residues. Germline CDR1 reads SEHNR; CDR2 reads FQNEAQ (reference sequence). V lost 5 bases, J lost 5 bases, and 5 bases stayed unmatched. CDR3: CASSQRTSGRVDTQYF. The CDR3, as DNA: TGTGCCAGCAGCCAACGGACTAGCGGGAGGGTAGATACGCAGTATTTT.

The sample holds one count of this clone. The rearrangement links TRBV27 to TRBJ2-1, with TRBD2 matching 12 bases. Germline values: CDR1 MNHEY, CDR2 SMNVEV (reference sequence). V trimming: 5 bases; J trimming: 7 bases; junction bases outside the gene matches: 12. The CDR3 totals 17 residues. The CDR3 DNA is TGTGCCAGCAGTCCATCCTCACTAGCGGGAGGTTTTAATGAGCAGTTCTTC. It specifies CASSPSSLAGGFNEQFF.

This chain uses TRBV19 with TRBJ2-7; 7 nucleotides match TRBD1. Germline V gene sequence: CDR1 LNHDA, CDR2 SQIVND (reference sequence). V lost 10 bases to trimming and J lost 0 bases; unmatched junction nucleotides: 9. The CDR3 runs to 14 residues. CDR3 sequence reads: CATATGWNSYEQYF. The CDR3 DNA follows: TGTGCCACCGCGACAGGGTGGAACTCCTACGAGCAGTACTTC.

The gene calls are TRBV28 and TRBJ2-1; D remains unclear. Trimming removed 8 bases from V and 8 bases from J, with 10 bases in between. The CDR3 totals 11 residues. Germline V lookup: CDR1 MDHEN, CDR2 SYDVKM. This chain's CDR3 is CASGPAYEQFF. In DNA form, the CDR3 reads TGTGCCAGCGGACCCGCCTATGAGCAGTTCTTC.

As for this clone: Sequence at one end of the junction differs from germline and may be a read error. This chain links TRBV29-1 with TRBJ2-1, with D unresolved. The CDR3 spans 13 residues. Germline CDR1 and CDR2: SQVTM and ANQGSEA. The DNA of the CDR3 is TGCAGCGTTGTACCCGATTCCTACAATGAGCGGTTCTTC. Protein product: CSVVPDSYNERFF.

This clone has a single count. Within the sample, other DNA sequences also encode this same CDR3. The genes are TRBV29-1 and TRBJ2-1; D is possibly TRBD2 (6 bases). The germline V gene has CDR1 SQVTM and CDR2 ANQGSEA. The CDR3 covers 14 residues. The ends were cut back, 2 bases at V and 3 bases at J, with 11 bases in the middle. CDR3 DNA sequence: TGCAGCGTTGAATCGGGAGTCGGCTACAATGAGCAGTTCTTC. Translation: CSVESGVGYNEQFF.

This clone has just one count. This chain joins TRBV7-6 and TRBJ2-2; D is possibly TRBD2 (6 bases). The CDR3 spans 16 residues. Between the trimmed V and J ends, which lost 1 base and 2 bases, there was a span of 11 bases. Germline V gene sequence: CDR1 SGHVS, CDR2 FNYEAQ. The CDR3 DNA reads TGTGCCAGCAGCTTAGGATCGGGAGCCAACACCGGGGAGCTGTTTTTT. Amino acid sequence: CASSLGSGANTGELFF.

CDR3 residues: CAISESQMQPQHF. In DNA, the CDR3 is TGTGCCATCAGTGAGTCCCAAATGCAGCCCCAGCATTTT. This chain uses TRBV10-3 with TRBJ1-5; no definite D call. CDR1 and CDR2 from the germline V gene are ENHRY and SYGVKD. The ends were cut back, 0 bases at V and 7 bases at J, with 7 bases in the middle. CDR3 length: 13 residues.

V and J are TRBV6-6 and TRBJ1-5, with D possibly being TRBD1 (6 bases). The CDR3 totals 12 residues. Germline CDR1 MNHNY, CDR2 SVGAGI (reference sequence). The V and J ends lost 9 bases and 3 bases respectively, with 9 bases between them. This chain's CDR3 is CASGQFNQPQHF. The CDR3 nucleotides are TGTGCCAGTGGACAGTTCAATCAGCCCCAGCATTTT.

This sequence joins TRBV11-2 and TRBJ2-7; tentatively, D is TRBD2 (5 bases). Trimming stripped 3 bases from V and 0 bases from J, with 15 bases between. In germline, CDR1 is SGHAT, CDR2 FQNNGV. The CDR3 sequence is 16 residues long. CDR3 DNA: TGTGCCAGCAGCTTCCTCCCGCGACGGGACTCCTACGAGCAGTACTTC. This codes for CASSFLPRRDSYEQYF.

The rearrangement joins TRBV6-5 to TRBJ2-7; D is undetermined. The CDR3 loop spans 15 amino acids. The V gene's germline CDR1 is MNHEY and CDR2 SVGAGI. Trimming pared 2 bases from V and 2 bases from J, leaving 13 bases between. The CDR3 coding sequence is TGTGCCAGCAGTTACCTCTTCGACAAGCCCTACGAGCAGTACTTC. This sequence encodes CASSYLFDKPYEQYF.

About this clone itself: Germline is not matched at one junction end, which may reflect a read error. V and J are TRBV9 and TRBJ1-1; tentative D call: TRBD1 (5 bases). The CDR3 sequence is 8 residues long. The V gene's germline CDR1 is SGDLS and CDR2 YYNGEE. The CDR3, as DNA: TGTGCCAGCAGCCCAGGGCACTTT. Translated: CASSPGHF.

This clone has a handful of counts. The chain employs TRBV5-6 and TRBJ2-4; 9 bases match TRBD1. With 0 bases clipped from V and 1 base from J, the junction kept 8 bases outside the gene matches. The CDR3 loop spans 18 amino acids. The V gene's germline CDR1 is SGHDT and CDR2 YYEEEE. CDR3 nucleotides: TGTGCCAGCAGCTTGGTTTCTCGAGGACAGGGGGCCAAAAACATTCAGTACTTC. This sequence encodes CASSLVSRGQGAKNIQYF.

The V and J genes are TRBV28 and TRBJ1-5; unclear D gene. Germline V lookup: CDR1 MDHEN, CDR2 SYDVKM. There are 11 residues in the CDR3. The ends were cut back, 2 bases at V and 10 bases at J, with 6 bases in the middle. The CDR3 coding sequence is TGTGCCAGCAGTTTAGGGCGACCCCAGCATTTT. Amino acid sequence: CASSLGRPQHF.

Notes on this clone: A read error may account for a junction end that differs from germline. V gene TRBV6-1 combines with J gene TRBJ2-1; 8 bases match TRBD2. Per germline, CDR1 MNHNS and CDR2 SASEGT. There are 16 residues in the CDR3. This chain's CDR3 is CASREDWREDYNEQFF. Written as DNA, the CDR3 is TGTGCCAGCAGGGAAGACTGGCGGGAGGACTACAATGAGCAGTTCTTC.

This chain connects TRBV19 to TRBJ1-1; D is unresolved. There are 12 residues in the CDR3. V gave up 3 bases and J gave up 10 bases, with 12 bases separating them. Looked up from germline, CDR1 is LNHDA and CDR2 is SQIVND (reference sequence). CDR3 bases: TGTGCCAGTAGTATCGGCGCGGTAGCAGCTTTCTTT. As protein: CASSIGAVAAFF.

This chain links TRBV7-2 with TRBJ2-1; TRBD2 matches at 12 bases. The germline gives CDR1 SGHTA, CDR2 FQGNSA. The CDR3 runs 16 residues. V lost 1 base, J lost 7 bases, and 5 bases stayed unmatched. As DNA, the CDR3 is TGTGCCAGCAGCTTAGAGGCTAGCGGGAGGGGGAATGAGCAGTTCTTC. Encoded protein: CASSLEASGRGNEQFF.

The chain is built from TRBV4-1 and TRBJ2-3; D remains unclear. Looked up from germline, CDR1 is MGHRA and CDR2 is YSYEKL. Trimming removed 5 bases at V and 2 bases at J, with 8 bases between. This CDR3 region has 13 residues. The chain's CDR3 is CASSVSDTDTQYF. The CDR3 DNA reads TGCGCCAGCAGCGTATCGGACACAGATACGCAGTATTTT.

The V gene is TRBV4-1, the J gene TRBJ1-2; 8 nucleotides match TRBD1. The CDR3 spans 16 residues. The ends lost 0 bases at V and 4 bases at J; junction bases unmatched: 7. Germline V gene sequence: CDR1 MGHRA, CDR2 YSYEKL. The CDR3 sequence: CASSQDRGLFSYGYTF. The CDR3 DNA sequence: TGCGCCAGCAGCCAAGACAGGGGGCTTTTCTCCTATGGCTACACCTTC.

The V and J genes are TRBV2 and TRBJ2-1; perhaps TRBD2 as D (6 bases). The CDR3 is 14 residues long. V lost 8 bases, J lost 7 bases, and 18 bases lay in between. Germline loops: CDR1 SNHLY, CDR2 FYNNEI. The CDR3 region has the DNA TGTGCCAGCCGCTTTATGACTAGTGCAAATGAGCAGTTCTTC. Translated: CASRFMTSANEQFF.

To note about this clone: Other nucleotide sequences in the sample specify the same CDR3. The chain joins TRBV7-2 to TRBJ2-7; D is unclear. With 2 bases removed from V and 1 base from J, the gap between germline ends came to 9 bases. The germline gives CDR1 SGHTA, CDR2 FQGNSA. The CDR3 consists of 14 residues. This CDR3 is CASSLLSGSYEQYF. CDR3 nucleotide sequence: TGTGCCAGCAGCTTACTGTCCGGATCCTACGAGCAGTACTTC.

The chain has TRBV5-1 and TRBJ2-1; D remains unclear. Trimming stripped 0 bases from V and 3 bases from J, with 10 bases between. Germline CDR1 and CDR2: SGHRS and YFSETQ. The CDR3 consists of 15 residues. The CDR3 loop is CASSLGSSDYNEQFF. The DNA of the CDR3 is TGCGCCAGCAGCTTGGGTAGTTCGGACTACAATGAGCAGTTCTTC.

On this clone itself: The sample holds other DNA sequences that translate to the same CDR3. The V call is TRBV7-2, the J call TRBJ2-3; D is unclear. Trimming left V 5 bases short and J 6 bases short, with 9 bases between. Germline loops: CDR1 SGHTA, CDR2 FQGNSA. The CDR3 totals 12 residues. CDR3 nucleotides: TGTGCCAGCAGCCTAGGTCTGGATACGCAGTATTTT. Translated, it gives CASSLGLDTQYF.